The 26 T cell receptor beta chains in this list originate from one sample, sequenced in a study of blood T cell repertoires in COVID-19. The table came from immunoSEQ multiplex PCR; TCRdb's copy has only in-frame clones and leaves some out. The sample consists of some 190,000 clones, about nine tenths of them appearing once. Material for sequencing was peripheral blood. The source is a man aged 30 to 39 with acute or convalescent COVID-19.

The gene calls are TRBV7-8 and TRBJ1-5, with D perhaps matching TRBD1 (5 bases). The V gene's germline CDR1 is SGHVS and CDR2 FQNEAQ. V was shortened by 0 bases and J by 4 bases, with 10 bases between the two germline ends. The CDR3 covers 15 residues. The CDR3 region has the DNA TGTGCCAGCAGCTTAGCAGGAGGGGTGAATCAGCCCCAGCATTTT. Translation: CASSLAGGVNQPQHF. Looking up the rest from reference TRBV7-8 and TRBJ1-5 gives the full variable domain: GAGVSQSPRYKVAKRGQDVALRCDPISGHVSLFWYQQALGQGPEFLTYFQNEAQLDKSGLPSDRFFAERPEGSVSTLKIQRTQQEDSAVYLCASSLAGGVNQPQHFGDGTRLSIL.

This chain uses TRBV5-5 with TRBJ1-2; D not resolved. V lost 1 base to trimming and J lost 4 bases, with 14 bases between them. The germline gives CDR1 SGHKS, CDR2 YYEKEE (reference sequence). This CDR3 is built from 15 residues. DNA of the CDR3: TGTGCCAGCAGCTTGATCTCTGAGGGATCCTATGGCTACACCTTC. This gives the protein CASSLISEGSYGYTF.

CDR3: CASKLRAFPYEQYF. In DNA form, the CDR3 reads TGTGCCAGCAAACTCAGGGCCTTTCCCTACGAGCAGTACTTC. The gene calls are TRBV27 and TRBJ2-7; TRBD1 might be the D (5 bases). Germline values: CDR1 MNHEY, CDR2 SMNVEV (reference sequence). CDR3 size: 14 residues. The ends were cut back, 7 bases at V and 2 bases at J, with 15 bases in the middle.

This chain joins TRBV30 and TRBJ2-3, with TRBD2 matching 11 bases. The length of the CDR3 is 15 residues. Germline CDR1 is GTSNPN and CDR2 is SVGIG (reference sequence). Germline trimming cut 2 bases from V and 5 bases from J; bases unmatched to any gene: 6. For the CDR3, the DNA is TGTGCCTGGAGTCATACTAGCGGGAGTATAGATACGCAGTATTTT. It encodes CAWSHTSGSIDTQYF. The complete variable domain, with remaining parts taken from reference TRBV30 and TRBJ2-3, reads SQTIHQWPATLVQPVGSPLSLECTVEGTSNPNLYWYRQAAGRGLQLLFYSVGIGQISSEVPQNLSASRPQDRQFILSSKKLLLSDSGFYLCAWSHTSGSIDTQYFGPGTRLTVL.

This chain connects TRBV3-1 (or the pseudogene TRBV3-2) to TRBJ1-5; the D is unclear. CDR3 length: 12 amino acids. Germline V lookup: CDR1 LGHDT, CDR2 YNNKEL (reference sequence). The V and J ends lost 3 bases and 9 bases respectively, with 9 bases between them. The CDR3 sequence: CASSHLAGPQHF. For the CDR3, the DNA is TGTGCCAGCAGCCACCTGGCGGGGCCCCAGCATTTT.

The CDR3 protein is CAWRRQAFSGYTF. CDR3 nucleotides: TGTGCCTGGAGGAGACAGGCTTTTAGTGGCTACACCTTC. This sequence joins TRBV30 and TRBJ1-2, with D possibly being TRBD1 (6 bases). CDR1 GTSNPN and CDR2 SVGIG come from the germline V gene (reference sequence). The CDR3 has 13 residues. Trimming removed 3 bases from V and 7 bases from J, with 15 bases in between.

The chain joins TRBV5-1 to TRBJ1-2, with a possible D match to TRBD1 (6 bases). Germline CDR1 SGHRS, CDR2 YFSETQ. The CDR3 spans 14 residues. V was shortened by 0 bases and J by 7 bases, with 13 bases between the two germline ends. CDR3 nucleotides: TGCGCCAGCAGCTTGGGCCAGGGGAGTAGTGGCTACACCTTC. This sequence encodes CASSLGQGSSGYTF.

The chain couples TRBV5-1 to TRBJ2-5; D might be TRBD2 (5 bases). V was shortened by 4 bases and J by 5 bases, with 12 bases between the two germline ends. There are 13 residues in the CDR3. Germline V gene sequence: CDR1 SGHRS, CDR2 YFSETQ. CDR3 DNA: TGCGCCAGCAGCCCGGAGGTGGCGGAGACCCAGTACTTC. This encodes CASSPEVAETQYF.

V usage is TRBV28 and J usage is TRBJ2-7; weak D call: TRBD1 (6 bases). The CDR3 runs to 15 residues. V lost 2 bases to trimming and J lost 6 bases, with 17 bases between them. Germline values: CDR1 MDHEN, CDR2 SYDVKM. CDR3 in DNA: TGTGCCAGCAGTTTAGGGGGCCCTTATGTCGCCGAGCAGTACTTC. Its translation: CASSLGGPYVAEQYF.

V usage is TRBV7-3 and J usage is TRBJ2-1, with D possibly TRBD2 on 5 matching bases. With 1 base removed from V and 2 bases from J, the gap between germline ends came to 15 bases. The CDR3 covers 17 residues. Germline CDR1 and CDR2: SGHTA and FQGTGA. The CDR3 sequence is CASSLNPPGSTYNEQFF. CDR3 nucleotide sequence: TGTGCCAGCAGCTTAAATCCCCCTGGGAGCACCTACAATGAGCAGTTCTTC.

The chain combines TRBV10-3 with TRBJ2-1; TRBD2 matches at 10 bases. This CDR3 spans 18 amino acids. J gave up 0 bases and V 3 bases, and 8 bases lay outside the gene matches. Germline V gene data show CDR1 as ENHRY and CDR2 as SYGVKD. The DNA for the CDR3 is TGTGCCATCAGTGACTTAGCGGGAGGTTTAAGCTCCTACAATGAGCAGTTCTTC. It is translated as CAISDLAGGLSSYNEQFF.

The V and J genes are TRBV23-1 and TRBJ1-6; 7 bases line up with TRBD1. TRBV23-1 belongs to the ORF category, with a function that is uncertain. V shed 6 bases and J 4 bases; nucleotides not matched to a gene: 6. The CDR3 totals 15 residues. The CDR3 is CASSPGGSYNSPLHF. CDR3 DNA sequence: TGCGCCAGCAGCCCAGGGGGATCTTATAATTCACCCCTCCACTTT.

The gene calls are TRBV6-6 and TRBJ1-1, with D maybe TRBD1 (5 bases). This CDR3 has 14 residues. Germline loops: CDR1 MNHNY, CDR2 SVGAGI (reference sequence). V was trimmed by 6 bases and J by 4 bases, leaving 15 bases between them. The CDR3 coding sequence is TGTGCCAGCAGCCACGACAGTCAAGTCACTGAAGCTTTCTTT. This sequence encodes CASSHDSQVTEAFF.

The chain is built from TRBV21-1 and TRBJ1-4; the DNA was not used to check the table's D call, TRBD1. TRBV21-1 is described as a pseudogene. The CDR3 runs 15 residues. The CDR3 DNA is TGTGCCAGCAGCAAAGATGGACAACCGAATGAAAAACTGTTTTTT. It yields the protein CASSKDGQPNEKLFF.

The chain couples TRBV9 to TRBJ2-1, with a weak D call TRBD2 (6 bases). Germline V gene sequence: CDR1 SGDLS, CDR2 YYNGEE. This CDR3 comprises 16 residues. The V end lost 0 bases, the J end lost 2 bases, and 12 bases lay between the germline ends. For the CDR3, the DNA is TGTGCCAGCAGCGTAGGCCCGGGAGAAGCCTACAATGAGCAGTTCTTC. Translation: CASSVGPGEAYNEQFF.

The V and J genes are TRBV6-4 and TRBJ1-1, with D perhaps matching TRBD1 (6 bases). The length of the CDR3 is 15 residues. CDR1 is MRHNA and CDR2 is SNTAGT in the germline V gene. V was trimmed by 3 bases and J by 2 bases, leaving 13 bases between them. Written as DNA, the CDR3 is TGTGCCAGCAGTGAACAGGGTGGTTATAACACTGAAGCTTTCTTT. This codes for CASSEQGGYNTEAFF.

The chain is built from TRBV18 and TRBJ2-1, with D maybe TRBD2 (6 bases). Between the trimmed V and J ends, which lost 0 bases and 10 bases, there was a span of 13 bases. CDR3 length equals 14 residues. CDR1 is KGHSH and CDR2 is LQKENI in the germline V gene. The CDR3 DNA is TGTGCCAGCTCACCACCAGGGGTTGGGAGGGAGCAGTTCTTC. Translating gives CASSPPGVGREQFF.

The chain uses TRBV30 and TRBJ1-4; D is ambiguous. The V gene lost 2 bases and the J gene lost 7 bases, with 14 bases spanning the gap. The CDR3 spans 14 residues. Germline CDR1 GTSNPN, CDR2 SVGIG (reference sequence). The CDR3 protein is CAWSLTSGIEKLFF. CDR3 bases: TGTGCCTGGAGTTTGACATCGGGGATTGAAAAACTGTTTTTT.

The chain is built from TRBV5-6 and TRBJ1-5; no clear D. The V end was cut by 1 base, the J end by 0 bases, with 14 bases between. This CDR3 contains 17 residues. CDR1 is SGHDT and CDR2 is YYEEEE in the germline V gene. The CDR3 loop is CASSLLERPDSNQPQHF. CDR3 sequence (DNA): TGTGCCAGCAGCTTGCTCGAGCGGCCCGATAGCAATCAGCCCCAGCATTTT.

The rearrangement uses TRBV13 and TRBJ1-2, with 7 nucleotides matching TRBD1. Germline lookup yields CDR1 PRHDT and CDR2 FYEKMQ (reference sequence). Trimming removed 1 base from V and 5 bases from J; junction bases left unmatched: 7. CDR3 length equals 15 residues. The CDR3 DNA reads as TGTGCCAGCAGCTTAGACGGACAGGCCTCTTATGGCTACACCTTC. This encodes CASSLDGQASYGYTF.

This clone was seen a few times. The chain employs TRBV28 and TRBJ1-4, with TRBD1 as a possible D gene (6 bases). Germline values: CDR1 MDHEN, CDR2 SYDVKM. This CDR3 is 16 amino acids long. Deletions cut 5 bases from V and 7 bases from J, with 20 bases between. The CDR3 DNA reads TGTGCCAGCAGTCCACGGACGGGGGGCGAGGGTGAAAAACTGTTTTTT. This sequence encodes CASSPRTGGEGEKLFF.

The rearrangement joins TRBV7-2 to TRBJ2-3, with D uncertain. There are 15 residues in the CDR3. Germline V gene lookup returns CDR1 SGHTA and CDR2 FQGNSA. Trimming removed 1 base at V and 2 bases at J, with 10 bases between. The CDR3 region has the DNA TGTGCCAGCAGCTTAGTAGTCTCCCACACAGATACGCAGTATTTT. The encoded protein is CASSLVVSHTDTQYF.

The CDR3 DNA sequence: TGCGCCAGCAGCTCCTTTGGCGGGGGGAGCTCCTACGAGCAGTACTTC. Its translation: CASSSFGGGSSYEQYF. This chain links TRBV5-1 with TRBJ2-7; the match to TRBD2 covers 8 bases. Germline loops: CDR1 SGHRS, CDR2 YFSETQ. After removal of 3 bases from V and 0 bases from J, the junction contained 8 bases not matched to a gene. CDR3 length: 16 amino acids. Based on the CDR3 plus reference TRBV5-1 and TRBJ2-7, the full variable domain is KAGVTQTPRYLIKTRGQQVTLSCSPISGHRSVSWYQQTPGQGLQFLFEYFSETQRNKGNFPGRFSGRQFSNSRSEMNVSTLELGDSALYLCASSSFGGGSSYEQYFGPGTRLTVT.

The chain couples TRBV6-1 to TRBJ1-5; D gene uncertain. The CDR3 contains 13 residues. Germline values: CDR1 MNHNS, CDR2 SASEGT. V was cut by 0 bases and J by 6 bases, with 6 bases left in between. This CDR3 is CASSEAPRQPQHF. In DNA form, the CDR3 reads TGTGCCAGCAGTGAAGCGCCGCGTCAGCCCCAGCATTTT.

The chain joins TRBV2 to TRBJ1-5; a possible D gene is TRBD1 (5 bases). V was trimmed by 2 bases and J by 7 bases, leaving 15 bases between them. Germline V gene lookup returns CDR1 SNHLY and CDR2 FYNNEI. This CDR3 is 15 amino acids long. The CDR3 DNA is TGTGCCAGCAGTGAATCTGAGGATTGGGGCCAGCCCCAGCATTTT. This gives the protein CASSESEDWGQPQHF.

The sample holds many counts of this clone. A junction end diverges from the germline sequence, so it may reflect a read error. The rearrangement uses TRBV7-3 and TRBJ2-2, with unresolved D. CDR1 and CDR2 from the germline V gene are SGHTA and FQGTGA. This CDR3 is 14 amino acids long. CDR3 sequence reads: CASSLTSTTGELFF. CDR3 in DNA: TGTGCCAGCAGCCTAACTTCTACTACCGGGGAGCTGTTTTTT. Based on the CDR3 plus reference TRBV7-3 and TRBJ2-2, the full variable domain is GAGVSQTPSNKVTEKGKYVELRCDPISGHTALYWYRQSLGQGPEFLIYFQGTGAADDSGLPNDRFFAVRPEGSVSTLKIQRTERGDSAVYLCASSLTSTTGELFFGEGSRLTVL.